This T cell receptor (beta chain) was captured in a study of cytomegalovirus exposure and HLA in healthy donors. Both 60 Vbeta primers and 13 Jbeta primers went into the PCR. Here immunoSEQ multiplex PCR was the method, and the copy in TCRdb shows in-frame clones only, minus some. The repertoire holds 160,000 or so clones, with around 76% as singletons. Source material: PBMCs. The sequence was obtained from a woman aged 40 to 50 in good health and CMV-seronegative.

CDR3 DNA sequence: TGTGCCAGCAGTGTGACCGGGGGTCCGGGCTACGAGCAGTACTTC. Translating it yields CASSVTGGPGYEQYF. J is TRBJ2-7 and V is TRBV6-4; a possible D gene is TRBD2 (6 bases). The CDR3 sequence is 15 residues long. Germline lookup yields CDR1 MRHNA and CDR2 SNTAGT. V gave up 4 bases and J gave up 3 bases, with 16 bases separating them.